This TCR beta chain came from a study of cytomegalovirus exposure and HLA in healthy donors. This clone turned up a few times. The antigen is unknown. The PCR used 60 Vbeta and 13 Jbeta primers. Method: immunoSEQ multiplex PCR; TCRdb's copy keeps in-frame clones and lacks some. The sample includes roughly 180,000 clones, almost 80% of them seen just once. Trimming pared 0 bases from V and 5 bases from J, leaving 7 bases between. Germline-derived CDR1 and CDR2 are LNHNV and YYDKDF (reference sequence). The CDR3 loop spans 13 amino acids. Study-level findings and limits: Presence/absence analyses assumed roughly uniform sequencing depth across donors, which may not hold. In terms of immune exposure information, only CMV serostatus was available. The study designated about 160 TCR beta chains cytomegalovirus-associated.

This clonotype originated in a man under 40 in good health and CMV-seronegative. Sequences were obtained from PBMCs. The rearrangement joins TRBV15 to TRBJ1-2; no definite D call. The CDR3 reads CATSRDEDYGYTF. The CDR3 DNA is TGTGCCACCAGCAGAGATGAGGATTATGGCTACACCTTC.